These T cell receptor beta chains were read from a single sample in a study of radiation and T cells in renal cell carcinoma. Measured with immunoSEQ multiplex PCR; TCRdb has only the in-frame clones, and not every one. The sample shows around 130,000 clones, 88% of them seen only once. The sequencing here drew on blood, taken from a patient whose treatment included radiotherapy and nephrectomy. The receptor set was obtained from a woman in her 70s with renal cell carcinoma. CDR3s include the opening cysteine and the closing phenylalanine or tryptophan.

v_gene	j_gene	CDR3aa
TRBV28	TRBJ1-6	CASSAVGTYNSPLHF
TRBV9	TRBJ1-4	CASSGQGAGEKLFF
TRBV6-6	TRBJ1-1	CASSYRQGLNTEAFF
TRBV5-4	TRBJ2-7	CASSLEAGSYEQYF
TRBV6-1	TRBJ1-2	CASSVDTFPGAGYTF
TRBV4-3	TRBJ2-2	CASSQELVLLNTGELFF
TRBV7-9	TRBJ2-7	CASSLGSGAGGNEQYF
TRBV7-8	TRBJ1-5	CASTQPSNQPQHF
TRBV30	TRBJ1-1	CAWSVGGGGTEAFF
TRBV5-1	TRBJ1-1	CASTRQGMNTEAFF